These T cell receptor beta chains were read from a single sample in a study of T-cell memory formation after mild COVID-19. TCRdb reprocessed the 5' RACE reads via MiXCR and lists one record per CDR3 protein. The table lists 350,000 to 400,000 distinct CDR3 sequences, roughly 21% of them singletons. Input material: PBMCs or a T cell subset sorted from them (not recorded which). Receptors were obtained from an adult woman who had mild COVID-19 (a few samples of this study predate the infection). Cell type and time point are not known. Each CDR3 is given with its conserved first and last residue. Size is omitted from some rows. Given values are once, few, many or a class for expanded clones.

J	size	V	CDR3
TRBJ2-1	.	TRBV21-1	CASSRLGNGQFF
TRBJ1-6	once	TRBV6-9	CASLLRGPLHF
TRBJ2-1	.	TRBV12-3/TRBV12-4	CASSLSAGDQFF
TRBJ2-5	.	TRBV11-2	CASSLDYLWETQYF
TRBJ2-1	.	TRBV7-3	CASSLMLGNEQFF
TRBJ2-1	few	TRBV7-2	CASSLLHPSGRGGAYEQFF
TRBJ2-4	.	TRBV6-1	CASRPTSWAIQYF
TRBJ1-5	.	TRBV2	CASSAGSNNQPQHF
TRBJ2-3	.	TRBV18	CASSPQRASGPDTQYF
TRBJ1-2	.	TRBV4-1	CASSQALDLYLYGYTF
TRBJ2-7	.	TRBV30	CAWSVGTGGYEQYF
TRBJ2-4	many	TRBV12-3/TRBV12-4	CASSSRTGDLAKNIQYF
TRBJ2-1	many	TRBV7-2	CASSSRTGGLIDEQFF
TRBJ1-2	many	TRBV18	CASSPVSFPQEYGYTF
TRBJ2-5	few	TRBV3-1	CAASYVETQYF
TRBJ2-7	.	TRBV7-9	CASSLDSLLYEQYF
TRBJ2-7	many	TRBV5-5	CASSGGSYEQYF
TRBJ1-1	few	TRBV7-8	CASSWGWDTEAFF
TRBJ2-1	.	TRBV7-6	CASSIGLAGGPSSYNEQFF
TRBJ2-1	few	TRBV11-2	CASSPLLAGGEQFF
TRBJ1-2	.	TRBV15	CATSRDKPPRGFYGYTF
TRBJ2-5	few	TRBV20-1	CSARVILGQETQYF